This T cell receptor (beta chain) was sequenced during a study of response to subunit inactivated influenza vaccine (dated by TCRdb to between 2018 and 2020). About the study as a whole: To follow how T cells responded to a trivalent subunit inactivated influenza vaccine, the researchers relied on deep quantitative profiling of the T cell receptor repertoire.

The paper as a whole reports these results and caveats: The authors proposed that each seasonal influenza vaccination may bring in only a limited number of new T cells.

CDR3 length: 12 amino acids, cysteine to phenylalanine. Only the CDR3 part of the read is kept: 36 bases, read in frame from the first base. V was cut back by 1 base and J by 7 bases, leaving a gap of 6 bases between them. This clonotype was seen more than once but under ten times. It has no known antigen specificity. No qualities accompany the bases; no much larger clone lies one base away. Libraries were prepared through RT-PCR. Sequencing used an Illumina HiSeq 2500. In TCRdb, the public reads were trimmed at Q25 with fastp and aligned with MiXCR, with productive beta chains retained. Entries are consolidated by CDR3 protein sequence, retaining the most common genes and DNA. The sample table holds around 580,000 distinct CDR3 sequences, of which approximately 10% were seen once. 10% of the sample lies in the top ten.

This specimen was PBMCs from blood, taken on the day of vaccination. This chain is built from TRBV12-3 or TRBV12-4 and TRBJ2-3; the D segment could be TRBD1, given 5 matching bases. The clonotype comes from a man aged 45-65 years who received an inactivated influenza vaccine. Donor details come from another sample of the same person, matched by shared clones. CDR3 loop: CASSLEGYTQYF. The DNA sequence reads TGTGCCAGCAGTTTAGAGGGGTATACGCAGTATTTT.